These 28 T cell receptor beta chains came from one sample sequenced in a study of CD8 T cells in ankylosing spondylitis (TCRdb year 2017). Library preparation used 5' RACE. The sequencer was an Illumina HiSeq 2500. The public sequencing data were trimmed at Q25 with fastp and processed into clonotypes with MiXCR by TCRdb, which kept only in-frame beta chains. All rows with the same CDR3 protein become a single entry with the most common DNA and genes. The sample data list approximately 240,000 distinct CDR3 sequences, and roughly 10% of these were observed just once. Of the sample, 2.6% is held by the ten largest clones. Sequencing was performed on blood, either unsorted or a sorted T cell fraction (not recorded which). These receptors originate from a male donor with ankylosing spondylitis or in good health (not recorded which).

This clonotype occurred a few times. The chain carries TRBV5-1 and TRBJ2-7; 10 nucleotides align to TRBD1. The CDR3 loop spans 13 amino acids. Germline V gives CDR1 SGHRS, CDR2 YFSETQ. J gave up 6 bases and V 3 bases, and 3 bases lay outside the gene matches. The CDR3 region has the DNA TGCGCCAGCAGCTCGACAGGGGGCGGCGAGCAGTACTTC. It encodes CASSSTGGGEQYF.

This clonotype was seen many times. The rearrangement joins TRBV10-3 to TRBJ1-5, with a weak D call TRBD1 (5 bases). Trimming pared 11 bases from V and 1 base from J, leaving 18 bases between. The CDR3 totals 15 residues. Germline loops: CDR1 ENHRY, CDR2 SYGVKD. The CDR3 bases are TGTGCCTCCGGGACCACCCGTTTAAGCAATCAGCCCCAGCATTTT. Translating gives CASGTTRLSNQPQHF.

This chain's CDR3 is CASSPADFGSWETQYF. The CDR3 nucleotides are TGTGCCAGCAGCCCCGCTGATTTCGGGAGTTGGGAGACCCAGTACTTC. This sequence joins TRBV7-9 and TRBJ2-5, with D perhaps TRBD2 (6 bases). Germline CDR1 and CDR2: SEHNR and FQNEAQ (reference sequence). The germline V and J ends were trimmed by 5 bases and 5 bases, with 21 bases remaining between them. CDR3 length: 16 amino acids.

This clonotype was observed at least ten times. The CDR3 nucleotides read TGTGCCAGCAGCCAAGCTTCGGTAGGAGAGCAGTACTTC. Translated: CASSQASVGEQYF. The rearrangement links TRBV3-1 to TRBJ2-7; D ambiguous. Trimming shortened V by 1 base and J by 7 bases, and 11 bases separated the two germline ends. The length of the CDR3 is 13 residues. Germline assignment: CDR1 LGHDT and CDR2 YNNKEL (reference sequence).

This clonotype came up a few times. The DNA of the CDR3 is TGTGCCAGCAGCGCGGGACTAGCGGGTTCCTACGAGCAGTACTTC. Encoded protein: CASSAGLAGSYEQYF. The chain combines TRBV9 with TRBJ2-7, with 12 bases matching TRBD2. Per the germline V gene, CDR1 is SGDLS and CDR2 is YYNGEE. CDR3 length: 15 amino acids. The junction had 2 bases not matched to a gene; V was cut back by 3 bases and J by 1 base.

This rearrangement joins TRBV6-5 to TRBJ2-7, with unresolved D. CDR1 and CDR2 (germline): MNHEY, SVGAGI. V dropped 0 bases and J dropped 7 bases, with 4 bases sitting between them. The CDR3 covers 11 residues. The CDR3 here is CASSYSGEQYF. In DNA, the CDR3 is TGTGCCAGCAGTTACTCGGGGGAGCAGTACTTC.

This clonotype was seen at least ten times. This sequence joins TRBV5-1 and TRBJ2-1; tentatively, D is TRBD2 (6 bases). Germline CDR1 SGHRS, CDR2 YFSETQ. V was pared by 0 bases and J by 7 bases, with 17 bases between. The CDR3 loop spans 16 amino acids. The DNA for the CDR3 is TGCGCCAGCAGCTTGGAGGGACGGGGGTATGATAATGAGCAGTTCTTC. Protein: CASSLEGRGYDNEQFF.

In its sample, this clonotype was seen many times. This rearrangement joins TRBV7-9 to TRBJ2-3, with TRBD1 identical over 9 bases. This CDR3 comprises 15 residues. V dropped 5 bases and J dropped 2; count of bases not matched to a gene: 5. The germline V gene encodes CDR1 SEHNR and CDR2 FQNEAQ (reference sequence). The CDR3 protein is CASSPGQGTTDTQYF. CDR3 nucleotide sequence: TGTGCCAGCAGCCCGGGACAGGGAACCACAGATACGCAGTATTTT.

This clonotype was observed many times. This rearrangement joins TRBV5-1 to TRBJ1-1, with D tentatively TRBD1 (5 bases). Trimming took 3 bases from V and 5 from J, leaving 20 bases between them. The germline V gene has CDR1 SGHRS and CDR2 YFSETQ. This CDR3 has 16 residues. In DNA form, the CDR3 reads TGCGCCAGCAGCTCGGTGGGGGACTCGGGTCCTACTGAAGCTTTCTTT. The encoded protein is CASSSVGDSGPTEAFF.

This clonotype occurred many times. The chain employs TRBV20-1 and TRBJ2-4, with D perhaps matching TRBD1 (5 bases). Deletions cut 8 bases from V and 2 bases from J, with 10 bases between. Germline V gene data show CDR1 as DFQATT and CDR2 as SNEGSKA (reference sequence). The CDR3 has 12 amino acids. The CDR3: CSPKDTKNIQYF. CDR3 DNA: TGCAGTCCCAAGGACACCAAAAACATTCAGTACTTC.

This clonotype was detected only a few times. The rearrangement uses TRBV7-9 and TRBJ1-1, with D maybe TRBD1 (5 bases). V lost 1 base, J lost 5 bases, and 14 bases lay in between. This CDR3 region has 15 residues. In germline, CDR1 is SEHNR, CDR2 FQNEAQ (reference sequence). The chain's CDR3 is CASSLVGGRRTEAFF. In DNA form, the CDR3 reads TGTGCCAGCAGCTTAGTCGGGGGGAGGCGAACTGAAGCTTTCTTT.

The V and J genes are TRBV7-8 and TRBJ2-3, with 8 positions matching TRBD2. The CDR3 runs to 15 residues. CDR1 and CDR2 (germline): SGHVS, FQNEAQ. V lost 11 bases to trimming and J lost 0 bases; unmatched junction nucleotides: 10. The CDR3 sequence is CAFTRGGPSTDTQYF. The DNA for the CDR3 is TGTGCCTTTACCCGCGGGGGGCCCAGCACAGATACGCAGTATTTT.

This clonotype came up many times. This rearrangement joins TRBV18 to TRBJ2-3, with D perhaps TRBD1 (5 bases). V gave up 2 bases and J gave up 6 bases, with 9 bases separating them. The CDR3 spans 13 residues. The germline V gene encodes CDR1 KGHSH and CDR2 LQKENI. The CDR3 region is CASSPWAGDTQYF. The CDR3 nucleotides read TGTGCCAGCTCACCATGGGCAGGGGATACGCAGTATTTT.

The chain has TRBV7-2 and TRBJ2-1; D uncertain. Looked up from germline, CDR1 is SGHTA and CDR2 is FQGNSA. The CDR3 spans 13 residues. The ends were cut back, 1 base at V and 6 bases at J, with 7 bases in the middle. The DNA of the CDR3 is TGTGCCAGCAGCTTAGGGATAGCCAATGAGCAGTTCTTC. It is translated as CASSLGIANEQFF.

In its sample, this clonotype was seen many times. The chain employs TRBV20-1 and TRBJ2-5; 8 bases map to TRBD2. The V gene's germline CDR1 is DFQATT and CDR2 SNEGSKA (reference sequence). There are 12 residues in the CDR3. V was clipped by 7 bases and J by 3 bases; unmatched bases: 4. In DNA form, the CDR3 reads TGCAGTGGCGGGGGGCTGGAAGAGACCCAGTACTTC. It encodes CSGGGLEETQYF.

This clonotype was seen repeatedly, ten times or more. The chain joins TRBV5-1 to TRBJ2-7; the D gene is possibly TRBD1 (5 bases). V was trimmed by 4 bases and J by 8 bases, leaving 16 bases between them. This CDR3 is built from 13 residues. Germline V gives CDR1 SGHRS, CDR2 YFSETQ. Here the CDR3 reads CASSPGLDSQQYF. CDR3 nucleotide sequence: TGCGCCAGCAGCCCAGGCCTCGACAGTCAGCAGTACTTC.

In this sample, this clonotype turned up many times. The chain joins TRBV5-1 to TRBJ2-5; D is possibly TRBD1 (6 bases). Trimming stripped 3 bases from V and 5 bases from J, with 8 bases between. The CDR3 runs to 12 residues. Germline CDR1 and CDR2: SGHRS and YFSETQ. The CDR3 loop reads CASSSQGETQYF. The CDR3 nucleotides are TGCGCCAGCAGCTCCCAGGGGGAGACCCAGTACTTC.

This clonotype has ten or more counts. The V gene is TRBV7-6, the J gene TRBJ2-1; TRBD2 agrees at 13 bases. CDR1 is SGHVS and CDR2 is FNYEAQ in the germline V gene. J gave up 7 bases and V 5 bases, and 8 bases lay outside the gene matches. The CDR3 sequence is 16 residues long. DNA for the CDR3: TGTGCCAGCAGCCCGGGACTAGCGGGGTCGGAAAATGAGCAGTTCTTC. This translates into CASSPGLAGSENEQFF.

This clonotype was found a few times. J is TRBJ2-1 and V is TRBV10-2; D is unresolved. The CDR3 consists of 13 residues. The germline V gene has CDR1 WSHSY and CDR2 SAAADI. Trimming removed 10 bases from V and 0 bases from J, with 10 bases in between. The CDR3 DNA is TGCGCCACTCAATGGAGCTCCTACAATGAGCAGTTCTTC. Its protein is CATQWSSYNEQFF.

This clonotype was recorded at least ten times. The chain uses TRBV4-1 and TRBJ2-3, with D hard to call. V lost 0 bases, J lost 4 bases, and 8 bases lay in between. CDR1 MGHRA and CDR2 YSYEKL come from the germline V gene. The CDR3 is 14 amino acids. CDR3 DNA sequence: TGCGCCAGCAGCCAAGACGAAGGTCCAGATACGCAGTATTTT. This gives the protein CASSQDEGPDTQYF.

This clonotype has just a few counts. A much larger clone sits a single nucleotide away, making a read error possible. The V gene is TRBV3-1, the J gene TRBJ2-2; possibly TRBD1 or TRBD2 for D (5 bases each). This CDR3 is 17 amino acids long. Trimming pared 0 bases from V and 6 bases from J, leaving 17 bases between. Per the germline V gene, CDR1 is LGHDT and CDR2 is YNNKEL (reference sequence). CDR3 region: CASSQDHGRRGAGELFF. The DNA for the CDR3 is TGTGCCAGCAGCCAAGATCACGGCCGCCGGGGCGCCGGGGAGCTGTTTTTT.

This clonotype was detected many times. The chain couples TRBV5-1 to TRBJ2-1, with 8 bases aligning to TRBD2. With 0 bases clipped from V and 4 bases from J, the junction kept 9 bases outside the gene matches. From germline, CDR1 is SGHRS and CDR2 YFSETQ. The CDR3 totals 17 residues. In DNA form, the CDR3 reads TGCGCCAGCAGCTTGGCCCCAAGCGGGGGTTCGTACAATGAGCAGTTCTTC. It is translated as CASSLAPSGGSYNEQFF.

This clonotype was detected ten times or more. V usage is TRBV9 and J usage is TRBJ2-1; 7 positions match TRBD1. The CDR3 covers 18 residues. Germline CDR1 and CDR2: SGDLS and YYNGEE. V trimming: 4 bases; J trimming: 3 bases; junction bases outside the gene matches: 16. CDR3 region: CASSSGQLTILGYNEQFF. The CDR3 nucleotides are TGTGCCAGCAGCTCGGGACAGCTAACTATTTTAGGCTACAATGAGCAGTTCTTC.

This clonotype was seen ten or more times. The chain combines TRBV5-1 with TRBJ2-1; maybe TRBD2 (6 bases). This CDR3 has 16 amino acids. Trimming removed 4 bases at V and 0 bases at J, with 14 bases between. The germline CDR1 and CDR2 sequences are SGHRS and YFSETQ. The CDR3 DNA reads TGCGCCAGCAGCCCCGGCCGGGGGAGCTCCTACAATGAGCAGTTCTTC. This gives the protein CASSPGRGSSYNEQFF.

This clonotype was counted ten times or more. The rearrangement uses TRBV7-8 and TRBJ2-3; D might be TRBD2 (6 bases). The CDR3 consists of 18 residues. V was clipped by 5 bases and J by 0 bases, with 21 bases between them. Germline CDR1 and CDR2: SGHVS and FQNEAQ. CDR3 sequence: CASSPSSWGGQSTDTQYF. In DNA form, the CDR3 reads TGTGCCAGCAGCCCCTCGTCTTGGGGAGGCCAGAGCACAGATACGCAGTATTTT.

This clonotype has a count of ten or more. The CDR3 loop reads CASSFPSPGNEQFF. Here the CDR3 DNA reads TGCGCCAGCAGCTTCCCCTCACCTGGAAATGAGCAGTTCTTC. The chain carries TRBV5-1 and TRBJ2-1; D unclear. The CDR3 has 14 amino acids. V lost 2 bases and J 7 bases, leaving 13 bases between the germline ends. Germline lookup yields CDR1 SGHRS and CDR2 YFSETQ. Full variable domain (remainder filled in from reference TRBV5-1 and TRBJ2-1): KAGVTQTPRYLIKTRGQQVTLSCSPISGHRSVSWYQQTPGQGLQFLFEYFSETQRNKGNFPGRFSGRQFSNSRSEMNVSTLELGDSALYLCASSFPSPGNEQFFGPGTRLTVL.

This clonotype was detected a few times. This chain links TRBV12-3 or TRBV12-4 with TRBJ1-2, with 7 bases that match TRBD1. With 4 bases clipped from V and 0 bases from J, the junction kept 11 bases outside the gene matches. There are 17 residues in the CDR3. The CDR3 reads CASSSAPGQDTNYGYTF. DNA of the CDR3: TGTGCCAGCAGTTCCGCCCCCGGACAGGATACTAACTATGGCTACACCTTC.

The chain is built from TRBV7-7 and TRBJ1-6; 7 bases are shared with TRBD1. Germline V gene data show CDR1 as SSHAT and CDR2 as FNYEAQ (reference sequence). The CDR3 totals 13 residues. The V and J ends lost 5 bases and 11 bases, in that order; junction bases with no gene match: 6. CDR3 region: CASSPEQGTPLHF. DNA of the CDR3: TGTGCCAGCAGCCCCGAACAGGGGACACCCCTCCACTTT. Filled out from reference TRBV7-7 and TRBJ1-6, the complete variable domain reads GAGVSQSPRYKVTKRGQDVTLRCDPISSHATLYWYQQALGQGPEFLTYFNYEAQPDKSGLPSDRFSAERPEGSISTLTIQRTEQRDSAMYRCASSPEQGTPLHFGNGTRLTVT.